This TCR beta chain was found in a study of cytomegalovirus exposure and HLA in healthy donors. Study results and limitations: The study assumed roughly uniform donor sequencing depth for presence/absence analyses.

Concerning this clone itself: The antigen remains unidentified.

Trimming removed 4 bases at V and 0 bases at J, with 7 bases between. The CDR3 is made up of 14 amino acids. The V gene's germline CDR1 is SGHTA and CDR2 FQGNSA. Primers for the PCR totalled 60 Vbeta and 13 Jbeta. The assay was immunoSEQ multiplex PCR, and TCRdb's table has in-frame clones only and misses some. Of about 130,000 clones in the sample, around three quarters were seen once. Sequenced material: PBMCs. The receptor comes from a woman between 55 and 75 years old in good health and CMV-seropositive. The chain links TRBV7-2 to TRBJ1-3; weak D call: TRBD1 (6 bases). The CDR3: CASSSGDSGNTIYF. As DNA, the CDR3 is TGTGCCAGCAGCTCAGGGGACTCTGGAAACACCATATATTTT.